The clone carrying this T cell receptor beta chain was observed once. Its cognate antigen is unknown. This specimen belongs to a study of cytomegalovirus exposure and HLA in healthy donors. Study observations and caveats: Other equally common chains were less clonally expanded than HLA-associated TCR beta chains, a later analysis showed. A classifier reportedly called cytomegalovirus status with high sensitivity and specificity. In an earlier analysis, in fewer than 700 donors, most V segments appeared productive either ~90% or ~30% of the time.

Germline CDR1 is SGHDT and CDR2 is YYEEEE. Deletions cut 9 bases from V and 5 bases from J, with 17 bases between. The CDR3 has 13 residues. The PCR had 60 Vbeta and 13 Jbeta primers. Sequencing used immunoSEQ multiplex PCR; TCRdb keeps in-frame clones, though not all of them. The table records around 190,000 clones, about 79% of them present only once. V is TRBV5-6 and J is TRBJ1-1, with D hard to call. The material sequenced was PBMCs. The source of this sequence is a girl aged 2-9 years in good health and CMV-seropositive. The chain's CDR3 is CATWRRGWTEAFF. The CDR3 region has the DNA TGTGCCACTTGGCGGCGGGGTTGGACTGAAGCTTTCTTT.